This entry features one T cell receptor beta chain sequence. Other DNA sequences in this specimen translate into the identical CDR3. CDR1 and CDR2 from the germline V gene are GTSNPN and SVGIG (reference sequence). V lost 0 bases and J 1 base, leaving 6 bases between the germline ends. The CDR3 spans 13 residues. The data are from a study of technical replicates of blood from a handful of donors. Produced via immunoSEQ multiplex PCR; TCRdb's table is partial and in-frame only. The sample records tens of thousands of clones, 80% to 95% being singletons. The V gene is TRBV30, the J gene TRBJ1-1, with a tentative D call TRBD1 (5 bases). The sequenced sample consisted of T cells isolated from PBMCs. The sequence derives from a human donor in good health. For the CDR3, the DNA is TGTGCCTGGAGTGTAAGGGGGAACACTGAAGCTTTCTTT. As protein: CAWSVRGNTEAFF.